The rows below give T cell receptor beta chains drawn from one sample of a study of persistence of HIV-infected CD4 T cells. Antigen specificity for these receptors is unknown. Sequenced by immunoSEQ multiplex PCR; TCRdb stores in-frame clones only, minus some. The data show tens of thousands of clones, less than 90% seen once. Sequencing used CD4+ T cells sorted from PBMCs after approximately 20-hour stimulation, obtained from a patient who received antiretroviral therapy. The source is an adult woman with HIV who was CMV-seropositive. The CDR3 runs from the conserved cysteine through the conserved F or W. Each record gives: D gene, J gene, clone size, CDR3 length, V gene, CDR3 DNA, CDR3 protein. A D gene is named only where the DNA matches it firmly. Clone sizes are given selectively: once, few, many, or a class where the clone is expanded.

>TRBD2|TRBJ2-4|NA|17|TRBV7-9
TGTGCCAGCAGCTTAGGGCTAGCGGGGGGCCAAGCGGACATTCAGTACTTC
CASSLGLAGGQADIQYF
>NA|TRBJ2-4|once|15|TRBV9
TGTGCCAGCAGCCCATCTGGGGCCGGTGATGACATTCAGTACTTC
CASSPSGAGDDIQYF
>NA|TRBJ2-2|NA|14|TRBV5-6
TGTGCCAGCAGCCCGGGCCCGAACACCGGGGAGCTGTTTTTT
CASSPGPNTGELFF
>TRBD1|TRBJ1-6|NA|14|TRBV5-1
TGCGCCAGCAGCTTGGGACAGGGGGCTTCACCCCTCCACTTT
CASSLGQGASPLHF
>TRBD1|TRBJ1-2|once|15|TRBV5-4
TGTGCCAGCAGCGCGGGACAGGGGCTTGACTATGGCTACACCTTC
CASSAGQGLDYGYTF
>NA|TRBJ1-5|NA|16|TRBV18
TGTGCCAGCTCACCACCGACACAGACTAGCAATCAGCCCCAGCATTTT
CASSPPTQTSNQPQHF
>NA|TRBJ1-1|NA|12|TRBV28
TGTGCCAGCAGTTTCCCGAGCACTGAAGCTTTCTTT
CASSFPSTEAFF
>NA|TRBJ2-6|NA|18|TRBV6-1
TGTGCCAGCAGTGAACGGAAGGAATACGCCCCTGGGGCCAACGTCCTGACTTTC
CASSERKEYAPGANVLTF
>NA|TRBJ1-1|NA|14|TRBV5-1
TGCGCCAGCAGCTCGGGACAAGAGCTCACTGAAGCTTTCTTT
CASSSGQELTEAFF
>TRBD1|TRBJ1-1|NA|14|TRBV12-5
TGTGCTAGTGGTTCCGGACAGGGGAACACTGAAGCTTTCTTT
CASGSGQGNTEAFF
>TRBD1|TRBJ1-1|NA|15|TRBV7-3
TGTGCCAGCAGCTTAATGGGACAGGAGAACACTGAAGCTTTCTTT
CASSLMGQENTEAFF
>NA|TRBJ2-5|once|14|TRBV30
TGTGCCTGGAGTGAAGGAACAGCCGTAGAGACCCAGTACTTC
CAWSEGTAVETQYF